This T cell receptor beta chain stems from a study of shared clonotypes between healthy human individuals. Repertoires were generated with immunoSEQ multiplex PCR, while TCRdb's copy carries only in-frame clones and drops some. The table shows fewer than 3 million clones, with just under 95% occurring only once. The CDR3 sequence is 13 residues long. Per the germline V gene, CDR1 is MDHEN and CDR2 is SYDVKM. V lost 3 bases, J lost 4 bases, and 9 bases lay in between. The sequenced material came from naive CD4+ T cells from PBMCs. Subset in this sample: CD45RA+ positively selected. The sequence came from a man aged 18 to 30 in good health. Some clones in this sample may be carry-over from other donors' samples. The genes are TRBV28 and TRBJ1-2; D gene unclear. The CDR3 protein is CASSFKSAYGYTF. CDR3 in DNA: TGTGCCAGCAGTTTTAAATCCGCCTATGGCTACACCTTC.